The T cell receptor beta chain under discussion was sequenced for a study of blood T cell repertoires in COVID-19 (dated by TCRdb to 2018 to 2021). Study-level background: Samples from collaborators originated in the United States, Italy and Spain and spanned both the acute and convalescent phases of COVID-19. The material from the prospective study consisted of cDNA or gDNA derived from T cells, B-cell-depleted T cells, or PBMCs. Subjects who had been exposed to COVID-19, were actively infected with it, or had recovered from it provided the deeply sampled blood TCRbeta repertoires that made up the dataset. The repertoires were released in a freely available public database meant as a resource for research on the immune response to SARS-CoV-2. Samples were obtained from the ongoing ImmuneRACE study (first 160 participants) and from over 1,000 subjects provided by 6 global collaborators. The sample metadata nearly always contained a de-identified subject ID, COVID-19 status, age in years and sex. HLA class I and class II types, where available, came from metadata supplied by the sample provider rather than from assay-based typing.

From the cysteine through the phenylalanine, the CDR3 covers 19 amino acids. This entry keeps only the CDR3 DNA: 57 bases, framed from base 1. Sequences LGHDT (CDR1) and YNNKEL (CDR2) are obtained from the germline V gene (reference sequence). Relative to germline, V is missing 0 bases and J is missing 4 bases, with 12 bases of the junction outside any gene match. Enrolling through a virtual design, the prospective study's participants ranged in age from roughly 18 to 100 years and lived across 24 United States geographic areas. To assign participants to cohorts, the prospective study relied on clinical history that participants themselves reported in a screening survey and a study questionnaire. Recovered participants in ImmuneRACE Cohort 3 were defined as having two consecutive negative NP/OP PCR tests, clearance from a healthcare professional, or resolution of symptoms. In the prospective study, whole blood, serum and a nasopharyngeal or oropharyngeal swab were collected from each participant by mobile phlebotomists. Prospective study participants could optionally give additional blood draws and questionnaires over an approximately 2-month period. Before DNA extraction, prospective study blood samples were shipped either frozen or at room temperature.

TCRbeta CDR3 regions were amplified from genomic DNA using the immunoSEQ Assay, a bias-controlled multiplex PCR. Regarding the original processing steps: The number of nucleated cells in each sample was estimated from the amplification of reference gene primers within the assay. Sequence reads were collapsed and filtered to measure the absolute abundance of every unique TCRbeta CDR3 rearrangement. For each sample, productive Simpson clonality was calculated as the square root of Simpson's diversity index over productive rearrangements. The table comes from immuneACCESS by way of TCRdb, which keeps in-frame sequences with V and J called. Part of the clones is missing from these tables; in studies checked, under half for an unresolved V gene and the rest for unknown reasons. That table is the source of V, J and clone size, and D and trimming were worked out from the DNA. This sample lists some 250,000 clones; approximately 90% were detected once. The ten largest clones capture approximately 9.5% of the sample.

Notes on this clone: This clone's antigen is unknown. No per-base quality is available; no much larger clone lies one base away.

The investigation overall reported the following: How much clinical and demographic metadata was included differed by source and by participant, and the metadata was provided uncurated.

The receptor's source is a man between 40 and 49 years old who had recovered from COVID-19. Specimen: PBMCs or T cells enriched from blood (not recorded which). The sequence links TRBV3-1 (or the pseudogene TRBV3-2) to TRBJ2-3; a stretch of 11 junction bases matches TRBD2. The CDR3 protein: CASSQDLSSGTSGPDTQYF. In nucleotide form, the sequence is TGTGCCAGCAGCCAAGATCTTTCCTCCGGGACTAGCGGACCAGATACGCAGTATTTT.